This T cell receptor beta chain was identified during a study of cytomegalovirus exposure and HLA in healthy donors. For this clone: Other DNA sequences within the sample encode an identical CDR3.

This CDR3 comprises 15 residues. Trimming cost V 0 bases and J 1 base; bases outside gene matches: 4. Germline V gives CDR1 SQVTM, CDR2 ANQGSEA. Researchers ran the PCR with 60 Vbeta and 13 Jbeta primers. Assay: immunoSEQ multiplex PCR; the TCRdb copy retains only in-frame clones and omits some. The sample contains around 220,000 clones, about 75% of which appear only once. Sequencing was performed on PBMCs. This chain connects TRBV29-1 to TRBJ1-1; 8 positions match TRBD1. The sequence came from a woman in her 30s in good health and CMV-seronegative. The CDR3 nucleotides are TGCAGCGTTGAAGATGACAGGGGCCGGAACACTGAAGCTTTCTTT. It encodes CSVEDDRGRNTEAFF. Full variable domain (outside the CDR3, taken from reference TRBV29-1 and TRBJ1-1): SAVISQKPSRDICQRGTSLTIQCQVDSQVTMMFWYRQQPGQSLTLIATANQGSEATYESGFVIDKFPISRPNLTFSTLTVSNMSPEDSSIYLCSVEDDRGRNTEAFFGQGTRLTVV.